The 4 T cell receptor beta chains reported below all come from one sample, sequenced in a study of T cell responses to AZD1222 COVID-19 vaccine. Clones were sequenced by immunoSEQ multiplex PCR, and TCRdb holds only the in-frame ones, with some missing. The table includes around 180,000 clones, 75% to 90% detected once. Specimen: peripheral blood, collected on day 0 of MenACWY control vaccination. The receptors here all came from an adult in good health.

CDR3 loop: CASSPGTVGETQYF. CDR3 bases: TGTGCCAGCAGCCCCGGTACTGTAGGGGAGACCCAGTACTTC. The chain employs TRBV7-3 and TRBJ2-5; D ambiguous. The germline V and J ends were trimmed by 5 bases and 5 bases, with 15 bases remaining between them. There are 14 residues in the CDR3. Germline CDR1 reads SGHTA; CDR2 reads FQGTGA.

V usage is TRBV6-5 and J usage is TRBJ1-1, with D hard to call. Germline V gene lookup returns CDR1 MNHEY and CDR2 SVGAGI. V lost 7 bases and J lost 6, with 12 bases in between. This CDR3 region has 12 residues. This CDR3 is CASTRADAEAFF. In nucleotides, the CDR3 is TGTGCCAGCACTAGGGCGGACGCTGAAGCTTTCTTT.

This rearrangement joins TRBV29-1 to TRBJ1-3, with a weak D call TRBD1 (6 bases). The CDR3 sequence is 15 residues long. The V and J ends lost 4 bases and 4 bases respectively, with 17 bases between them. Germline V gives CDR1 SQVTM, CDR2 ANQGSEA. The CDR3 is CSVVYGGGNGNTIYF. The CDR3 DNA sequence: TGCAGCGTTGTGTATGGGGGCGGTAACGGAAACACCATATATTTT. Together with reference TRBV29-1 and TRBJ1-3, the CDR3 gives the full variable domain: SAVISQKPSRDICQRGTSLTIQCQVDSQVTMMFWYRQQPGQSLTLIATANQGSEATYESGFVIDKFPISRPNLTFSTLTVSNMSPEDSSIYLCSVVYGGGNGNTIYFGEGSWLTVV.

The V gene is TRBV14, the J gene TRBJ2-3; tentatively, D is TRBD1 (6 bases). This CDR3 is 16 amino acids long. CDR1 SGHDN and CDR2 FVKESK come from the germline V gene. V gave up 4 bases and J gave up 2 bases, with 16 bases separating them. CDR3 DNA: TGTGCCAGCAGCCTGAGGCCAGGGGTCCTCACAGATACGCAGTATTTT. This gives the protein CASSLRPGVLTDTQYF.